Reported below is one T cell receptor (beta chain). No antigen is known for it. This sample's time point: week 3, after first cycle of checkpoint inhibitor. No patient had earlier systemic cancer treatment, concurrent immunosuppressants, or another active cancer. This entry is derived from a study of blood T cell dynamics during melanoma immunotherapy. Study-level information: First-line therapy was either pembrolizumab or nivolumab with ipilimumab for metastatic melanoma. General study results and limits: Disease-control patients' PBMC repertoires became either more clonal or more diverse at W3.

Every bulk PBMC sample received the same 350 ng of DNA. Profiled with immunoSEQ multiplex PCR; TCRdb holds only in-frame clones, not every one. The profile shows around 6,700 clones, approximately 84% of them singletons. Sequences were derived from blood, sampled from a patient treated with checkpoint blockade. This sequence was found in a human donor with melanoma. Some clones in this sample may be carry-over from other donors' samples.

In nucleotides, the CDR3 is TGTGCCAGCAGCTGGGGCAGGAGTCTAGCCAAAAACATTCAGTACTTC. Protein sequence: CASSWGRSLAKNIQYF. This chain uses TRBV11-2 with TRBJ2-4; D possibly corresponds to TRBD1 (5 bases). Between the trimmed V and J ends, which lost 4 bases and 0 bases, there was a span of 13 bases. Germline loops: CDR1 SGHAT, CDR2 FQNNGV. The CDR3 is 16 amino acids.